Following are 30 T cell receptor beta chains from one sample sequenced in a study of T cells after yellow fever vaccination. TCRdb fed the 5' RACE reads into MiXCR, producing one record per CDR3 protein. The data hold a few hundred thousand distinct CDR3 sequences, with 3% to 4.5% observed a single time. Here the sequenced sample was PBMCs, taken 5 days after the yellow fever booster vaccination. The source of these receptors is a man aged 18 to 30 who received the YFV17D yellow fever vaccine.

CDR3 nucleotides: TGCAGCGTCCCCCGGGGGGGCACTGAAGCTTTCTTT. It specifies CSVPRGGTEAFF. The J gene is TRBJ1-1, the V gene TRBV29-1; tentatively, D is TRBD1 (5 bases). The CDR3 totals 12 residues. The V and J ends lost 6 bases and 4 bases respectively, with 12 bases between them. Germline loops: CDR1 SQVTM, CDR2 ANQGSEA.

For the CDR3, the DNA is TGTGCCAGCAGCAAAAGTAAAGGACGCTCAAACACTGAAGCTTTCTTT. Protein product: CASSKSKGRSNTEAFF. This chain links TRBV21-1 with TRBJ1-1. TRBV21-1 is an annotated pseudogene. CDR3 length: 16 amino acids.

This clonotype occurred a few times. The V gene is TRBV20-1, the J gene TRBJ2-7; 9 nucleotides match TRBD1. Germline loops: CDR1 DFQATT, CDR2 SNEGSKA (reference sequence). After removal of 6 bases from V and 4 bases from J, the junction contained 7 bases not matched to a gene. This CDR3 spans 13 amino acids. The CDR3 region has the DNA TGCAGTGCCCTGGGACAGGGTGGGTACGAGCAGTACTTC. The encoded protein is CSALGQGGYEQYF.

The chain joins TRBV7-2 to TRBJ2-5; no reliable D call. V was clipped by 5 bases and J by 2 bases, with 9 bases between them. The CDR3 consists of 13 residues. From germline, CDR1 is SGHTA and CDR2 FQGNSA. The CDR3, as DNA: TGTGCCAGCAGCGGGAACCGACAAGAGACCCAGTACTTC. This translates into CASSGNRQETQYF.

This clonotype was recorded many times. This chain uses TRBV12-3 or TRBV12-4 with TRBJ2-6; no definite D call. The ends were cut back, 5 bases at V and 0 bases at J, with 8 bases in the middle. The length of the CDR3 is 15 residues. CDR3 DNA sequence: TGTGCCAGCAGTCCCCAGGCCTCTGGGGCCAACGTCCTGACTTTC. Its translation: CASSPQASGANVLTF.

This clonotype was seen a handful of times. This chain uses TRBV7-2 with TRBJ1-5, with D unresolved. The CDR3 covers 14 residues. Looked up from germline, CDR1 is SGHTA and CDR2 is FQGNSA. Trimming took 3 bases from V and 2 from J, leaving 8 bases between them. The CDR3 DNA reads as TGTGCCAGCAGCTTTGACACCGGCAATCAGCCCCAGCATTTT. Amino acid sequence: CASSFDTGNQPQHF.

The chain is built from TRBV3-1 and TRBJ1-1; tentatively, D is TRBD1 (6 bases). Germline lookup yields CDR1 LGHDT and CDR2 YNNKEL (reference sequence). V was cut by 4 bases and J by 7 bases, with 16 bases left in between. The CDR3 is 14 residues long. The CDR3 DNA follows: TGTGCCAGCAGCCCTGGAATAGGGGGGGGTGAAGCTTTCTTT. This codes for CASSPGIGGGEAFF.

In its sample, this clonotype was seen many times. V and J are TRBV7-2 and TRBJ2-3, with 12 positions matching TRBD2. Germline trimming cut 5 bases from V and 4 bases from J; bases unmatched to any gene: 7. CDR3 length: 16 amino acids. Germline-derived CDR1 and CDR2 are SGHTA and FQGNSA. DNA for the CDR3: TGTGCCAGCAGCCGGACCTCTAGCGGGGGGGCAGATACGCAGTATTTT. Translating gives CASSRTSSGGADTQYF.

The chain is built from TRBV29-1 and TRBJ2-7; TRBD1 is a possible D gene (5 bases). Germline CDR1 SQVTM, CDR2 ANQGSEA. CDR3 length equals 15 residues. Between the trimmed V and J ends, which lost 4 bases and 0 bases, there was a span of 16 bases. CDR3 loop: CSVALPDIHSYEQYF. CDR3 in DNA: TGCAGCGTTGCCCTCCCGGACATCCACTCCTACGAGCAGTACTTC.

In this sample, this clonotype turned up a few times. V is TRBV20-1 and J is TRBJ2-5; 8 positions agree with TRBD1. V gave up 2 bases and J gave up 4 bases; unmatched junction bases: 6. Germline V gene lookup returns CDR1 DFQATT and CDR2 SNEGSKA (reference sequence). This CDR3 has 14 amino acids. The CDR3 coding sequence is TGCAGTGCTAGATCCTGGACAGGGCTAGAGACCCAGTACTTC. This translates into CSARSWTGLETQYF.

The chain uses TRBV18 and TRBJ2-3; D assignment may be TRBD1 or TRBD2 (5 bases each). Germline CDR1 and CDR2: KGHSH and LQKENI. CDR3 size: 14 residues. V lost 2 bases to trimming and J lost 6 bases, with 12 bases between them. CDR3 bases: TGTGCCAGCTCACCAGTCGTCCGGGGCGATACGCAGTATTTT. It yields the protein CASSPVVRGDTQYF.

The chain couples TRBV20-1 to TRBJ1-6; D is unclear. V lost 2 bases and J lost 5, with 16 bases in between. Germline V lookup: CDR1 DFQATT, CDR2 SNEGSKA (reference sequence). The CDR3 loop spans 16 amino acids. The CDR3 coding sequence is TGCAGTGCTAGACCCCTCGGGGTGAATAATAATTCACCCCTCCACTTT. It codes for CSARPLGVNNNSPLHF.

This clonotype was observed many times. J is TRBJ2-1 and V is TRBV12-3 or TRBV12-4, with 8 bases matching TRBD1. The J segment lost 8 bases and the V segment lost 1 base, leaving 4 bases of the junction unmatched. The CDR3 runs 14 residues. The CDR3: CASSLGAGGYEQFF. CDR3 bases: TGTGCCAGCAGTTTAGGGGCAGGGGGCTATGAGCAGTTCTTC.

The table lists this clonotype with a few counts. The J gene is TRBJ2-7, the V gene TRBV19, with D unclear. The CDR3 length is 13 residues. The V end lost 3 bases, the J end lost 7 bases, and 13 bases lay between the germline ends. Germline values: CDR1 LNHDA, CDR2 SQIVND (reference sequence). In DNA form, the CDR3 reads TGTGCCAGTAGTATTCGTGCCGCTTGGGAGCAGTACTTC. Translated: CASSIRAAWEQYF. Filled out from reference TRBV19 and TRBJ2-7, the complete variable domain reads DGGITQSPKYLFRKEGQNVTLSCEQNLNHDAMYWYRQDPGQGLRLIYYSQIVNDFQKGDIAEGYSVSREKKESFPLTVTSAQKNPTAFYLCASSIRAAWEQYFGPGTRLTVT.

The genes are TRBV3-1 and TRBJ2-1; TRBD2 aligns across 9 bases. Germline V gene sequence: CDR1 LGHDT, CDR2 YNNKEL (reference sequence). V shed 0 bases, J shed 9 bases, and the junction held 9 bases outside the gene matches. This CDR3 spans 16 amino acids. In DNA form, the CDR3 reads TGTGCCAGCAGCCAAGACCTGCGGGGGGGCCAGAGTGAGCAGTTCTTC. Its protein is CASSQDLRGGQSEQFF.

This clonotype has only a few counts. V usage is TRBV4-1 and J usage is TRBJ2-1; D is possibly TRBD2 (5 bases). The V gene's germline CDR1 is MGHRA and CDR2 YSYEKL. The V end lost 0 bases, the J end lost 6 bases, and 15 bases lay between the germline ends. CDR3 length equals 16 residues. CDR3 protein: CASSQDSGRPRNEQFF. The CDR3 region has the DNA TGCGCCAGCAGCCAAGACAGTGGGAGACCACGCAATGAGCAGTTCTTC.

This clonotype showed up many times. The chain combines TRBV6-2 or TRBV6-3 with TRBJ2-2; D perhaps matches TRBD2 (6 bases). V was pared by 3 bases and J by 3 bases, with 14 bases between. The CDR3 has 16 residues. Germline loops: CDR1 MNHEY, CDR2 SVGEGT. The CDR3 region has the DNA TGTGCCAGCAGTTATTGGACTAAAGGTCACACCGGGGAGCTGTTTTTT. Translated: CASSYWTKGHTGELFF.

V gene TRBV19 combines with J gene TRBJ1-1; D might be TRBD1 (5 bases). The germline V gene encodes CDR1 LNHDA and CDR2 SQIVND (reference sequence). The CDR3 runs to 13 residues. V lost 8 bases and J 0 bases, leaving 10 bases between the germline ends. The chain's CDR3 is CASSGTMNTEAFF. Written as DNA, the CDR3 is TGTGCCAGTTCGGGGACCATGAACACTGAAGCTTTCTTT.

This clonotype was recorded once. V usage is TRBV6-1 and J usage is TRBJ1-1; D not certain. V gave up 7 bases and J gave up 2 bases, with 8 bases separating them. CDR3 length: 12 amino acids. Per germline, CDR1 MNHNS and CDR2 SASEGT. The DNA of the CDR3 is TGTGCCAGCATTTGGTCTAACACTGAAGCTTTCTTT. It encodes CASIWSNTEAFF.

This clonotype was seen only a few times. This chain connects TRBV6-6 to TRBJ1-6; tentatively, D is TRBD1 (6 bases). V was cut by 6 bases and J by 5 bases, with 11 bases left in between. In germline, CDR1 is MNHNY, CDR2 SVGAGI (reference sequence). The CDR3 consists of 14 residues. CDR3 DNA: TGTGCCAGCAGCCCCCACAGGGATAATTCACCCCTCCACTTT. The encoded protein is CASSPHRDNSPLHF.

This clonotype was detected a few times. The V and J genes are TRBV7-2 and TRBJ1-5; TRBD1 agrees at 8 bases. The CDR3 is 14 residues long. J gave up 8 bases and V 1 base, and 4 bases lay outside the gene matches. Germline V CDR1 and CDR2: SGHTA, FQGNSA. The CDR3 coding sequence is TGTGCCAGCAGCTTAGGACAGGGGTTTGAGCCCCAGCATTTT. It specifies CASSLGQGFEPQHF.

This clonotype was detected a few times. The V gene is TRBV20-1, the J gene TRBJ1-1; weak D call: TRBD1 (5 bases). The germline CDR1 and CDR2 sequences are DFQATT and SNEGSKA (reference sequence). The CDR3 loop spans 11 amino acids. Trimming stripped 6 bases from V and 7 bases from J, with 12 bases between. The DNA of the CDR3 is TGCAGTGCCAGGAGGGGAGGTGAAGCTTTCTTT. It codes for CSARRGGEAFF.

The V call is TRBV28, the J call TRBJ1-1; weak D call: TRBD1 (5 bases). V gave up 3 bases and J gave up 5 bases, with 13 bases separating them. Germline CDR1 MDHEN, CDR2 SYDVKM. CDR3 length: 14 amino acids. CDR3 residues: CASSFRPGGTEAFF. The CDR3 nucleotides read TGTGCCAGCAGTTTCCGTCCGGGGGGGACTGAAGCTTTCTTT.

This clonotype turned up a few times. The chain has TRBV5-4 and TRBJ2-2; 8 positions match TRBD1. The CDR3 has 17 amino acids. Per germline, CDR1 SGHNT and CDR2 YYREEE (reference sequence). V gave up 4 bases and J gave up 1 base; unmatched junction bases: 9. CDR3: CASSGEQGEGNTGELFF. CDR3 DNA sequence: TGTGCCAGCAGCGGGGAACAGGGGGAAGGGAACACCGGGGAGCTGTTTTTT.

This clonotype was counted ten times or more. The chain uses TRBV7-2 and TRBJ2-7; D is possibly TRBD1 (5 bases). V was trimmed by 5 bases and J by 0 bases, leaving 11 bases between them. Germline CDR1 SGHTA, CDR2 FQGNSA. The CDR3 loop spans 14 amino acids. CDR3 nucleotide sequence: TGTGCCAGCAGCCGAACAGGATTCTCCTACGAGCAGTACTTC. Translated, it gives CASSRTGFSYEQYF.

The chain is built from TRBV5-6 and TRBJ1-1, with D perhaps TRBD1 (5 bases). This CDR3 is built from 14 residues. The germline CDR1 and CDR2 sequences are SGHDT and YYEEEE. V shed 4 bases and J shed 4 bases, with 14 bases lying between them. The CDR3: CASSPHPGATEAFF. CDR3 DNA sequence: TGTGCCAGCAGCCCCCATCCCGGGGCCACTGAAGCTTTCTTT.

This clonotype was found many times. The chain joins TRBV6-5 to TRBJ2-5; a possible D gene is TRBD1 (7 bases). This CDR3 region has 15 residues. CDR1 MNHEY and CDR2 SVGAGI come from the germline V gene. The V and J ends lost 5 bases and 5 bases respectively, with 18 bases between them. DNA of the CDR3: TGTGCCAGCAGTACAAGGAGGGGGCTCGGCGAGACCCAGTACTTC. This codes for CASSTRRGLGETQYF.

This clonotype was counted at least ten times. The J gene is TRBJ1-1, the V gene TRBV19, with a tentative D call TRBD1 (6 bases). CDR3 length: 16 residues. From germline, CDR1 is LNHDA and CDR2 SQIVND (reference sequence). V was shortened by 5 bases and J by 3 bases, with 19 bases between the two germline ends. The CDR3 DNA sequence: TGTGCCAGTAGTGGACGACAGGTACCGGAGGACACTGAAGCTTTCTTT. It translates to CASSGRQVPEDTEAFF. Using reference TRBV19 and TRBJ1-1 for the parts outside the CDR3, the full variable domain is DGGITQSPKYLFRKEGQNVTLSCEQNLNHDAMYWYRQDPGQGLRLIYYSQIVNDFQKGDIAEGYSVSREKKESFPLTVTSAQKNPTAFYLCASSGRQVPEDTEAFFGQGTRLTVV.

In this sample, this clonotype turned up many times. The chain has TRBV18 and TRBJ1-1, with D perhaps matching TRBD1 (6 bases). The CDR3 has 14 amino acids. Germline CDR1 KGHSH, CDR2 LQKENI. V was cut by 3 bases and J by 1 base, with 9 bases left in between. CDR3 in amino acids: CASSPGTTNTEAFF. The CDR3 DNA follows: TGTGCCAGCTCACCCGGGACAACGAACACTGAAGCTTTCTTT.

This clonotype was picked up a small number of times. V and J are TRBV30 and TRBJ2-3; TRBD1 aligns across 7 bases. Germline V gives CDR1 GTSNPN, CDR2 SVGIG (reference sequence). J was trimmed by 0 bases and V by 5 bases; bases with no gene match: 5. The CDR3 covers 14 residues. CDR3 sequence reads: CAWGTESSTDTQYF. The CDR3 DNA follows: TGTGCCTGGGGGACAGAGTCTAGCACAGATACGCAGTATTTT.